Below, 23 T cell receptor beta chains from the same sample are listed, as sequenced in a study of cytomegalovirus exposure and HLA in healthy donors. PCR primers comprised 60 Vbeta and 13 Jbeta primers. Produced via immunoSEQ multiplex PCR; TCRdb's table is partial and in-frame only. The sample consists of over 150,000 clones, roughly 78% of them appearing once. Source material: PBMCs. These TCRs come from a woman aged 50 to 60 in good health and CMV-seropositive.

This rearrangement joins TRBV7-7 to TRBJ2-3; the D gene is possibly TRBD2 (6 bases). Trimming took 5 bases from V and 3 from J, leaving 12 bases between them. CDR1 is SSHAT and CDR2 is FNYEAQ in the germline V gene (reference sequence). The CDR3 sequence is 14 residues long. The CDR3 reads CASSLTGVTDTQYF. CDR3 coding DNA: TGTGCCAGCAGCCTAACGGGGGTGACAGATACGCAGTATTTT.

V usage is TRBV6-5 and J usage is TRBJ2-7, with D possibly matching TRBD1 (6 bases). Trimming took 5 bases from V and 1 from J, leaving 12 bases between them. This CDR3 is 14 amino acids long. The germline gives CDR1 MNHEY, CDR2 SVGAGI. The DNA of the CDR3 is TGTGCCAGCAGTGCGACAGGCGAGTCCTACGAGCAGTACTTC. Translated, it gives CASSATGESYEQYF.

This chain joins TRBV6-1 and TRBJ2-6; 8 bases fit TRBD1. The V segment lost 4 bases and the J segment 4 bases; nucleotides outside the gene matches: 3. The CDR3 length is 15 residues. Germline assignment: CDR1 MNHNS and CDR2 SASEGT. CDR3: CASSGQGLGANVLTF. CDR3 sequence (DNA): TGTGCCAGCAGTGGACAGGGGCTAGGGGCCAACGTCCTGACTTTC.

The rearrangement uses TRBV11-2 and TRBJ1-5, with D possibly being TRBD1 (6 bases). Germline V gene lookup returns CDR1 SGHAT and CDR2 FQNNGV. Trimming stripped 6 bases from V and 7 bases from J, with 16 bases between. This CDR3 spans 14 amino acids. CDR3 sequence reads: CASSINRESQPQHF. The DNA for the CDR3 is TGTGCCAGCAGTATAAACAGGGAAAGCCAGCCCCAGCATTTT.

This clone was seen only a few times. The gene calls are TRBV29-1 and TRBJ2-5; D remains unclear. V was clipped by 3 bases and J by 5 bases, with 10 bases between them. This CDR3 comprises 12 residues. Germline assignment: CDR1 SQVTM and CDR2 ANQGSEA. CDR3: CSVDPARETQYF. DNA for the CDR3: TGCAGCGTTGATCCAGCGCGGGAGACCCAGTACTTC. The variable domain in full, with the rest retrieved from reference TRBV29-1 and TRBJ2-5, is SAVISQKPSRDICQRGTSLTIQCQVDSQVTMMFWYRQQPGQSLTLIATANQGSEATYESGFVIDKFPISRPNLTFSTLTVSNMSPEDSSIYLCSVDPARETQYFGPGTRLLVL.

The chain combines TRBV7-3 with TRBJ2-2; 8 positions agree with TRBD2. V trimming: 4 bases; J trimming: 6 bases; junction bases outside the gene matches: 10. The germline V gene has CDR1 SGHTA and CDR2 FQGTGA. This CDR3 has 16 amino acids. The CDR3 bases are TGTGCCAGCAGCTCCCCAGCGGGGGCTCTTGCCGGGGAGCTGTTTTTT. This encodes CASSSPAGALAGELFF.

V usage is TRBV5-6 and J usage is TRBJ1-2; no firm D call. Trimming took 4 bases from V and 8 from J, leaving 18 bases between them. This CDR3 is 14 amino acids long. Looked up from germline, CDR1 is SGHDT and CDR2 is YYEEEE. The CDR3 DNA sequence: TGTGCCAGCAGCCCGGACGTGGCGGGGAGGGGCTACACCTTC. Its protein is CASSPDVAGRGYTF.

The chain carries TRBV19 and TRBJ1-5, with TRBD1 as a possible D gene (6 bases). The CDR3 has 15 residues. V was cut by 7 bases and J by 1 base, with 14 bases left in between. Germline CDR1 LNHDA, CDR2 SQIVND (reference sequence). This CDR3 is CASKQGGGSNQPQHF. DNA for the CDR3: TGTGCCAGTAAGCAGGGAGGGGGGAGCAATCAGCCCCAGCATTTT.

The chain carries TRBV15 and TRBJ2-6, with 7 bases identical to TRBD2. CDR1 is LNHNV and CDR2 is YYDKDF in the germline V gene (reference sequence). J lost 4 bases, V lost 5 bases, and 5 bases had no gene match. The CDR3 covers 15 residues. The CDR3 loop is CATSGGGSGANVLTF. For the CDR3, the DNA is TGTGCCACCAGCGGGGGGGGTTCCGGGGCCAACGTCCTGACTTTC.

A single count supports this clone. The chain employs TRBV6-5 and TRBJ2-1; 8 bases are shared with TRBD1. The junction had 4 bases not matched to a gene; V was cut back by 5 bases and J by 7 bases. CDR3 length: 13 residues. Germline V gives CDR1 MNHEY, CDR2 SVGAGI. The CDR3 spells CASSRTGKNEQFF. In nucleotides, the CDR3 is TGTGCCAGCAGTCGGACAGGGAAGAATGAGCAGTTCTTC.

This sequence joins TRBV4-1 and TRBJ2-7, with TRBD2 identical over 12 bases. The CDR3 is 15 residues long. The germline V gene encodes CDR1 MGHRA and CDR2 YSYEKL. V dropped 4 bases and J dropped 8; count of bases not matched to a gene: 9. DNA for the CDR3: TGCGCCAGCAGCCCCCGACTAGCGGGGGACCGTCAGCAGTACTTC. Protein product: CASSPRLAGDRQQYF.

This clone was observed a few times. This chain uses TRBV6-1 with TRBJ1-6; D might be TRBD1 (5 bases). V was pared by 2 bases and J by 7 bases, with 9 bases between. CDR3 length: 14 amino acids. Germline V gene data show CDR1 as MNHNS and CDR2 as SASEGT. The CDR3 bases are TGTGCCAGCAGTGAACAGGGTATGAATTCACCCCTCCACTTT. Its translation is CASSEQGMNSPLHF.

J is TRBJ1-2 and V is TRBV7-3, with D perhaps TRBD1 (5 bases). CDR1 is SGHTA, CDR2 FQGTGA, per germline. V was shortened by 6 bases and J by 4 bases, with 12 bases between the two germline ends. CDR3 size: 13 residues. The DNA of the CDR3 is TGTGCCAGCAGTCCGGGACTGATCTATGGCTACACCTTC. It is translated as CASSPGLIYGYTF.

CDR3: CASSVNFNEQFF. The CDR3 nucleotides read TGTGCCAGCAGCGTTAACTTCAATGAGCAGTTCTTC. The V gene is TRBV9, the J gene TRBJ2-1; D gene uncertain. Looked up from germline, CDR1 is SGDLS and CDR2 is YYNGEE. V was clipped by 2 bases and J by 6 bases, with 6 bases between them. This CDR3 is 12 amino acids long.

This sequence joins TRBV5-4 and TRBJ2-7; 8 bases align to TRBD1. Per germline, CDR1 SGHNT and CDR2 YYREEE (reference sequence). V gave up 4 bases and J gave up 4 bases; unmatched junction bases: 7. The CDR3 contains 14 residues. CDR3: CASSPDRGPYEQYF. Here the CDR3 DNA reads TGTGCCAGCAGCCCAGACAGGGGTCCATACGAGCAGTACTTC.

V gene TRBV4-1 combines with J gene TRBJ2-7; 8 bases line up with TRBD1. The CDR3 is made up of 14 amino acids. The junction had 4 bases not matched to a gene; V was cut back by 4 bases and J by 2 bases. Germline V gene data show CDR1 as MGHRA and CDR2 as YSYEKL. CDR3 amino acids: CASSRSGQAYEQYF. The CDR3, as DNA: TGCGCCAGCAGCCGATCGGGACAGGCCTACGAGCAGTACTTC.

The chain recombines TRBV11-2 with TRBJ1-2; 9 nucleotides agree with TRBD1. The CDR3 sequence is 16 residues long. The J segment lost 0 bases and the V segment lost 5 bases, leaving 7 bases of the junction unmatched. CDR1 and CDR2 (germline): SGHAT, FQNNGV. This CDR3 is CASSPLQGAANYGYTF. In DNA form, the CDR3 reads TGTGCCAGCAGCCCACTACAGGGGGCTGCTAACTATGGCTACACCTTC. The full variable domain, with the rest looked up from reference TRBV11-2 and TRBJ1-2, is EAGVAQSPRYKIIEKRQSVAFWCNPISGHATLYWYQQILGQGPKLLIQFQNNGVVDDSQLPKDRFSAERLKGVDSTLKIQPAKLEDSAVYLCASSPLQGAANYGYTFGSGTRLTVV.

This sequence joins TRBV19 and TRBJ2-4; TRBD2 agrees at 10 bases. The germline gives CDR1 LNHDA, CDR2 SQIVND (reference sequence). The CDR3 is 14 residues long. With 9 bases clipped from V and 8 bases from J, the junction kept 10 bases outside the gene matches. The chain's CDR3 is CASRKRGGEDIQYF. Here the CDR3 DNA reads TGTGCCAGCAGAAAGCGGGGGGGCGAGGACATTCAGTACTTC.

The chain joins TRBV6-1 to TRBJ1-4; 7 bases line up with TRBD1. Losses at the gene ends were 4 bases for V and 4 bases for J; bases not matched to a gene: 3. This CDR3 is 14 amino acids long. Germline V lookup: CDR1 MNHNS, CDR2 SASEGT. The CDR3: CASSADRVNEKLFF. CDR3 sequence (DNA): TGTGCCAGCAGTGCCGACAGGGTTAATGAAAAACTGTTTTTT.

The V gene is TRBV7-2, the J gene TRBJ2-3; D may be TRBD2 (6 bases). V was trimmed by 3 bases and J by 0 bases, leaving 16 bases between them. CDR3 length: 17 residues. The V gene's germline CDR1 is SGHTA and CDR2 FQGNSA. The CDR3 DNA reads TGTGCCAGCAGCTTGGATGGCGGGGCCCCTAGCACAGATACGCAGTATTTT. This encodes CASSLDGGAPSTDTQYF.

This clone appeared once. This chain uses TRBV19 with TRBJ1-1; perhaps TRBD1 as D (5 bases). V was pared by 5 bases and J by 1 base, with 14 bases between. The CDR3 length is 15 residues. Germline lookup yields CDR1 LNHDA and CDR2 SQIVND (reference sequence). CDR3 residues: CASSSPAGRNTEAFF. Written as DNA, the CDR3 is TGTGCCAGTAGTTCCCCCGCAGGGCGGAACACTGAAGCTTTCTTT.

The chain couples TRBV9 to TRBJ2-3, with 7 bases matching TRBD1. Germline V gene lookup returns CDR1 SGDLS and CDR2 YYNGEE. V shed 0 bases, J shed 2 bases, and the junction held 6 bases outside the gene matches. CDR3 size: 16 residues. DNA of the CDR3: TGTGCCAGCAGCGTAGAGGGAAGGGGGCACACAGATACGCAGTATTTT. This sequence encodes CASSVEGRGHTDTQYF.

The chain carries TRBV19 and TRBJ1-1; TRBD1 might be the D (5 bases). CDR3 length equals 15 residues. The V end was cut by 7 bases, the J end by 0 bases, with 15 bases between. Looked up from germline, CDR1 is LNHDA and CDR2 is SQIVND (reference sequence). The CDR3 protein is CASTSGGGLNTEAFF. DNA of the CDR3: TGTGCCAGTACCTCAGGCGGGGGTTTGAACACTGAAGCTTTCTTT. Complete variable domain (other parts from reference TRBV19 and TRBJ1-1): DGGITQSPKYLFRKEGQNVTLSCEQNLNHDAMYWYRQDPGQGLRLIYYSQIVNDFQKGDIAEGYSVSREKKESFPLTVTSAQKNPTAFYLCASTSGGGLNTEAFFGQGTRLTVV.